This T cell receptor (beta chain) was documented in a study of OX40 agonist ivuxolimab in advanced cancers. Study-level background: Ivuxolimab was an agonistic, fully human IgG2 monoclonal antibody directed against OX40 (CD134), a costimulatory receptor. A male proportion of around 80% and a mean age of approximately 62 years, ranging from about 23 to 79, were recorded for the dose-escalation cohort. Prior anti-PD-1, anti-PD-L1 or anti-CTLA-4 therapy was permitted, and checkpoint inhibitors had been received by under 50% of dose-escalation patients. Partial responses occurred in three dose-escalation patients, of whom one had hepatocellular carcinoma and two had cutaneous melanoma. Peripheral TCRbeta sequencing was intended to test whether TCR sequence diversity was altered and clonal T-cell expansion was caused by ivuxolimab. Of the roughly 52 dose-escalation patients, hepatocellular carcinoma was present in around 20, melanoma in approximately 15, renal cell carcinoma in 9 and head and neck cancer in 9. The paper describes the monotherapy dose-escalation part (N ≈ 49 patients) of the phase I trial of ivuxolimab. Intravenous ivuxolimab was administered to patients every 2 weeks at six dose levels: 0.01, 0.1, 0.3, 1.5, 3 and 10 mg/kg.

Genomic DNA was isolated from the sorted cells so that the TCRbeta CDR3 region could be sequenced. The immunoSEQ Assay was used to sequence the TCRbeta CDR3 regions. This is the immuneACCESS table as TCRdb keeps it, with only in-frame sequences that have V and J called. A part of the clones is gone; compared with another copy, unresolved V genes explain less than half, and the rest is unexplained. The sample data list 45,000 to 50,000 clones, and about nine tenths of these were observed just once. The top ten clonotypes cover around 20% of the sample. Patients with a history of autoimmune disease or receiving systemic immunosuppression were excluded from the trial. Peripheral blood for TCR sequencing was drawn from every dose cohort at baseline, at cycle 4 day 1 and at cycle 7 day 1. Samples were obtained from an open-label, multicenter, first-in-human phase I dose-escalation trial of ivuxolimab. Adults with locally advanced or metastatic melanoma, renal cell carcinoma, hepatocellular carcinoma or head and neck squamous cell carcinoma were enrolled in the trial. CD4+ and CD8+ T cells were sorted separately from peripheral blood before TCR sequencing.

Broader findings and caveats from the paper: Antigen specificity was not determined for the clonally expanded peripheral T cells. After ivuxolimab, expanded clones were on average more numerous among CD8+ T cells than among CD4+ T cells. Partial responders in the 0.1-3.0 mg/kg groups had among the lowest normalized peripheral clonal expansion, especially among CD8+ T cells. Low levels of normalized T-cell clonal expansion were also seen in some nonresponding patients. At doses from 0.1 to 3.0 mg/kg, clonal expansion was seen in both CD4+ and CD8+ blood T cells between baseline and week 6.

For this clone: This clone's antigen is unknown. No quality values exist for individual bases; no much larger clone is one base distant.

This sample comprised CD4+ or CD8+ T cells sorted from blood, obtained in a trial of the OX40 agonist ivuxolimab. This receptor was identified in an adult with an advanced solid tumor such as melanoma, head and neck, liver or kidney cancer.

CDR3 region: CASSEGTSSYNEQFF. The DNA sequence is given as TGTGCCAGCAGTGAGGGGACTAGCTCCTACAATGAGCAGTTCTTC. The chain joins TRBV6-1 to TRBJ2-1, with TRBD2 identical over 8 junction bases. V and J are trimmed by 3 bases and 0 bases, and the gene matches miss 1 base of the junction. The CDR3 numbers 15 residues from cysteine through phenylalanine. The sequence is cut down to CDR3 DNA, 45 bases in frame from base 1. CDR1 and CDR2 were assigned from the germline V gene as MNHNS and SASEGT.